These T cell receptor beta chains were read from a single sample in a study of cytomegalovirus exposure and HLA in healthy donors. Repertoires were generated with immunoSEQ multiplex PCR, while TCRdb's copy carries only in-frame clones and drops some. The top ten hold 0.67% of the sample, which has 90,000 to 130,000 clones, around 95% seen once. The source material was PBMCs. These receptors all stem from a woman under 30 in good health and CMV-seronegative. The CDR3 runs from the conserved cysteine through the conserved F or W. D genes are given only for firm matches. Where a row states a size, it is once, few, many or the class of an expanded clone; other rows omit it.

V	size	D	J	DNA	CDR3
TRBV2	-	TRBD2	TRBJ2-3	TGTGCCAGCGGACTAGCGGGGGACCTTACCACTAGCACAGATACGCAGTATTTT	CASGLAGDLTTSTDTQYF
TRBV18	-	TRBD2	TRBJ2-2	TGTGCCAGCTCACCATTAGCGGGGGCGAACACCGGGGAGCTGTTTTTT	CASSPLAGANTGELFF
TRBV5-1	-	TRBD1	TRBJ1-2	TGCGCCAGCAGCCCAGAGACAGGGTCCTATGGCTACACCTTC	CASSPETGSYGYTF
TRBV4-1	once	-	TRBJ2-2	TGCGCCAGCAGCCAAGAATCACAGAACACCGGGGAGCTGTTTTTT	CASSQESQNTGELFF
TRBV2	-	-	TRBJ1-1	TGTGCCAGCAGCCCCGAGGGGGGGACGAACACTGAAGCTTTCTTT	CASSPEGGTNTEAFF
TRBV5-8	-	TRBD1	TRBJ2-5	TGTGCCAGCAGCCCGGGTAGACGACAGGGGGAGACCCAGTACTTC	CASSPGRRQGETQYF
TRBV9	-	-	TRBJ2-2	TGTGCCAGCAGCAGACAGGAGACAAACACCGGGGAGCTGTTTTTT	CASSRQETNTGELFF
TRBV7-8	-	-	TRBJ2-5	TGTGCCAGCAGCTCGGGGGTGGGGAAGGAGACCCAGTACTTC	CASSSGVGKETQYF
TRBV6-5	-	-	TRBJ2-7	TGTGCCAGCAGTTTTACGGGACAAAGGCGCAACGAGCAGTACTTC	CASSFTGQRRNEQYF
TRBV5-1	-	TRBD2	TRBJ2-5	TGCGCCAGCAGCACGGCGGCGACTAGCGGGGCCTACGAGACCCAGTACTTC	CASSTAATSGAYETQYF
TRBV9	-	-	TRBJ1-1	TGTGCCAGCAGCCCCCGAGGGGAGGTCAACACTGAAGCTTTCTTT	CASSPRGEVNTEAFF
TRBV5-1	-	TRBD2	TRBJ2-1	TGCGCCAGCAGCTTGCCCCTAGCGGGGGTATACAATGAGCAGTTCTTC	CASSLPLAGVYNEQFF
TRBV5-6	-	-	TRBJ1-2	TGTGCCAGCAGCTTTCCGCAGGGGAGCTACACCTTC	CASSFPQGSYTF
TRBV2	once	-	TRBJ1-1	TGTGCCAGCATTCCCGACAGCCCGGAAGGAGCTTTCTTT	CASIPDSPEGAFF
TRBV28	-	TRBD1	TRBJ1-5	TGTGCCAGCAGTCTGGGGACAGGGGGCCAGCCCCAGCATTTT	CASSLGTGGQPQHF
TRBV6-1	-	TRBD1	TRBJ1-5	TGTGCCAGCAGTGAGGAGGAAGGGTTAAGGGGGCGGATTCAGCCCCAGCATTTT	CASSEEEGLRGRIQPQHF
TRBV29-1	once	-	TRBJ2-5	TGCAGCGTTGTTATGGGGGGGCAGGGAGAGACCCAGTACTTC	CSVVMGGQGETQYF
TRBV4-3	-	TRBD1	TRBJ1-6	TGCGCCAGCAGCCAAGAACACCAGGGGGCTTCACCCCTCCACTTT	CASSQEHQGASPLHF
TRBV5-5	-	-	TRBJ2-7	TGTGCCAGCAGCTTTACAATTCCCTACGAGCAGTACTTC	CASSFTIPYEQYF
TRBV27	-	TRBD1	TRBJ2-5	TGTGCCAGCAGTGGGACAGAAGAGACCCAGTACTTC	CASSGTEETQYF
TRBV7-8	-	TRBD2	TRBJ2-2	TGTGCCAGCAGCTTAGCAGGGTTGTTGGGGGGGAGGAACACCGGGGAGCTGTTTTTT	CASSLAGLLGGRNTGELFF
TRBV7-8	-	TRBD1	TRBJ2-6	TGTGCCAGCAGCAGGCAGGGGGCGTATGGGGCCAACGTCCTGACTTTC	CASSRQGAYGANVLTF
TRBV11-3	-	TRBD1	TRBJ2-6	TGTGCCAGCGGGGGACAGGTTCGCTCTGGGGCCAACGTCCTGACTTTC	CASGGQVRSGANVLTF
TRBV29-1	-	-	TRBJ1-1	TGCAGCGTTGGCGGGGTCCAAGCTTTCTTT	CSVGGVQAFF
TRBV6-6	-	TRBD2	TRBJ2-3	TGTGCCAGCAGGCGAACCCTCCGGGAGGCAGATACGCAGTATTTT	CASRRTLREADTQYF
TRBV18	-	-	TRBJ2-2	TGTGCCAGCTCACCACAGGACTCGAGCGGGGAGCTGTTTTTT	CASSPQDSSGELFF
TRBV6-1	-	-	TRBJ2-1	TGTGCCAGCAATCTAGGACAGCTAAGAGGCAATGAGCAGTTCTTC	CASNLGQLRGNEQFF
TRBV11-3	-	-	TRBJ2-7	TGTGCCAGCAGCCCCTCGGCGGCAGAATCTAACTCCTACGAGCAGTACTTC	CASSPSAAESNSYEQYF
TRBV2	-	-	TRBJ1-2	TGTGCCAGCAGCGGAGGAACAGGGCGGCGTGGCTACACCTTC	CASSGGTGRRGYTF
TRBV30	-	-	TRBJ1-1	TGTGCCTGGAGTGTTCGCGTCGAAGCTTTCTTT	CAWSVRVEAFF
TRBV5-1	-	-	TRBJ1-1	TGCGCCAGCAGCTTGGCCAGCGGCCAGCATGAAGCTTTCTTT	CASSLASGQHEAFF
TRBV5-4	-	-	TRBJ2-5	TGTGCCAGCAGCCCACCGGGGCAAGAGACCCAGTACTTC	CASSPPGQETQYF
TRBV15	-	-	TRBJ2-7	TGTGCCACCAGCAGAGGGATTGGGGGGTCCTCCTACGAGCAGTACTTC	CATSRGIGGSSYEQYF
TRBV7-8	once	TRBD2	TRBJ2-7	TGTGCCAGCAGCTTACGGTGGGGGGGTGAGCAGTACTTC	CASSLRWGGEQYF
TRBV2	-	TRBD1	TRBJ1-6	TGTGCCAGCAGCAAAACAGGGGGCCGGGATTCACCCCTCCACTTT	CASSKTGGRDSPLHF
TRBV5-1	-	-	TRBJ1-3	TGCGCCAGCAGCTTGGGAGACAGGAGCTCTGGAAACACCATATATTTT	CASSLGDRSSGNTIYF
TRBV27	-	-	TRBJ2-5	TGTGCCAGCGCCCGGCAGGTACAAGAGACCCAGTACTTC	CASARQVQETQYF
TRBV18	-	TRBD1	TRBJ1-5	TGTGCCAGCGCCCCCCGTAAGGGACAGGGGGCAATTCAGCCCCAGCATTTT	CASAPRKGQGAIQPQHF
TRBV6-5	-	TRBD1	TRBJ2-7	TGTGCCAGCAGTTACTGGGACAGGCTTGCCTACGAGCAGTACTTC	CASSYWDRLAYEQYF
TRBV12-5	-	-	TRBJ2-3	TGTGCTAGTGGTTTGGTACTGGTAGAGGGTCGAGATACGCAGTATTTT	CASGLVLVEGRDTQYF
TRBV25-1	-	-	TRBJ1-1	TGTGCCAGCAGTGAATCCCTAAGGGCCGTCCCCGGGGGAGCTTTCTTT	CASSESLRAVPGGAFF
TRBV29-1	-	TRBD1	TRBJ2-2	TGCAGCGCCCGCAGGGGGCAACTCACCGGGGAGCTGTTTTTT	CSARRGQLTGELFF
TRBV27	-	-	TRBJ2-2	TGTGCCAGCAGTTCACTGACAGGGAACACCGGGGAGCTGTTTTTT	CASSSLTGNTGELFF
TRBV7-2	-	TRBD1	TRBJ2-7	TGTGCCAGCAGCTCCGACAGGGGGGTCTCCTACGAGCAGTACTTC	CASSSDRGVSYEQYF
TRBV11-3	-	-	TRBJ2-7	TGTGCCAGCAGGGGGCAAGACAGCTACGAGCAGTACTTC	CASRGQDSYEQYF
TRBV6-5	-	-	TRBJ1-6	TGTGCCAGCAGTGGAAGGCTTAGGGGTGAACCCCTCCACTTT	CASSGRLRGEPLHF
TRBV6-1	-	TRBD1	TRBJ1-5	TGTGCCAGCAGGAGGACAGGGCCTAGCAATCAGCCCCAGCATTTT	CASRRTGPSNQPQHF
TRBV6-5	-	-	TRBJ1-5	TGTGCCAGCAGTTACTCTTGGGGGGGCAATCAGCCCCAGCATTTT	CASSYSWGGNQPQHF
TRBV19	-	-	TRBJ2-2	TGTGCCAGTAGCCCGGGACTTACGAACACCGGGGAGCTGTTTTTT	CASSPGLTNTGELFF
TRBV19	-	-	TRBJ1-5	TGTGCCAGTAGTATACTTCAAGGGGTCAATCAGCCCCAGCATTTT	CASSILQGVNQPQHF
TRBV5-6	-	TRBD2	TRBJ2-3	TGTGCCAGCAGCCCTAACTTAGCGGGGGGGCCTACAGATACGCAGTATTTT	CASSPNLAGGPTDTQYF
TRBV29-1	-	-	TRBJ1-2	TGCAGCGTACCACAGGGCCCCTCTAGATATGGCTACACCTTC	CSVPQGPSRYGYTF
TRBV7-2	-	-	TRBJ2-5	TGTGCCAGCAGCTCCCGGGAGACCCAGTACTTC	CASSSRETQYF